What follows are 27 T cell receptor beta chains derived from one specimen sequenced in a study of T cells after yellow fever vaccination. TCRdb reprocessed the 5' RACE reads with MiXCR, giving one entry per CDR3 protein. The sample yields some 350,000 distinct CDR3 sequences, about 9.5% seen once. Source: PBMCs, taken on the day of the first yellow fever vaccination. The source is a man aged 18 to 30 who received the YFV17D yellow fever vaccine.

In its sample, this clonotype was seen a few times. The chain has TRBV27 and TRBJ2-3; TRBD2 agrees at 11 bases. Trimming cost V 0 bases and J 3 bases; bases outside gene matches: 5. Germline assignment: CDR1 MNHEY and CDR2 SMNVEV (reference sequence). This CDR3 is 17 amino acids long. The CDR3 reads CASSLSSGGAWTDTQYF. As DNA, the CDR3 is TGTGCCAGCAGTTTATCTAGCGGGGGGGCATGGACAGATACGCAGTATTTT.

This clonotype was counted between two and nine times. The chain is built from TRBV15 and TRBJ2-1; TRBD1 might be the D (5 bases). Germline-derived CDR1 and CDR2 are LNHNV and YYDKDF (reference sequence). Between the trimmed V and J ends, which lost 4 bases and 3 bases, there was a span of 13 bases. CDR3 length: 15 residues. This chain's CDR3 is CATSKERGGYNEQFF. The CDR3 nucleotides are TGTGCCACCAGCAAAGAAAGGGGCGGCTACAATGAGCAGTTCTTC.

The chain uses TRBV7-2 and TRBJ2-5; unclear D gene. The V gene lost 1 base and the J gene lost 4 bases, with 10 bases spanning the gap. In germline, CDR1 is SGHTA, CDR2 FQGNSA. The CDR3 covers 14 residues. The CDR3, as DNA: TGTGCCAGCAGCTTAGGCGCAGGAAGAGAGACCCAGTACTTC. Translated, it gives CASSLGAGRETQYF.

In its sample, this clonotype was seen many times. The gene calls are TRBV4-2 and TRBJ2-5, with 11 bases identical to TRBD2. This CDR3 is 15 amino acids long. Trimming took 0 bases from V and 5 from J; bases not matched to a gene: 2. Looked up from germline, CDR1 is LGHNA and CDR2 is YNFKEQ. The CDR3 sequence is CASSQEASGGETQYF. CDR3 nucleotide sequence: TGTGCCAGCAGCCAAGAGGCTAGCGGGGGGGAGACCCAGTACTTC.

This clonotype has just a few counts. The chain links TRBV7-3 to TRBJ2-1; 15 bases are a match to TRBD2. The J segment lost 1 base and the V segment lost 5 bases, leaving 3 bases of the junction unmatched. CDR3 length: 17 amino acids. CDR1 SGHTA and CDR2 FQGTGA come from the germline V gene. CDR3 nucleotide sequence: TGTGCCAGCAGCACGGGACTAGCGGGGGGATCCTACAATGAGCAGTTCTTC. This translates into CASSTGLAGGSYNEQFF.

In this sample, this clonotype turned up a few times. This chain links TRBV6-1 with TRBJ1-2, with no clear D. Trimming took 5 bases from V and 0 from J, leaving 19 bases between them. CDR1 and CDR2 from the germline V gene are MNHNS and SASEGT. The CDR3 is 17 residues long. CDR3 sequence reads: CASSPLGGRIPNYGYTF. DNA for the CDR3: TGTGCCAGCAGTCCCCTGGGAGGGCGAATCCCTAACTATGGCTACACCTTC.

This clonotype was seen a few times. The V gene is TRBV2, the J gene TRBJ2-3, with D maybe TRBD1 (6 bases). The germline V gene encodes CDR1 SNHLY and CDR2 FYNNEI. V gave up 5 bases and J gave up 7 bases, with 10 bases separating them. The CDR3 sequence is 12 residues long. CDR3 coding DNA: TGTGCCAGCAGTTGGACAGTGAATACGCAGTATTTT. Amino acid sequence: CASSWTVNTQYF.

The rearrangement uses TRBV5-5 and TRBJ1-2, with D maybe TRBD1 (6 bases). Trimming removed 4 bases from V and 5 bases from J, with 18 bases in between. CDR3 length: 15 amino acids. Germline-derived CDR1 and CDR2 are SGHKS and YYEKEE (reference sequence). In DNA, the CDR3 is TGTGCCAGCAGCCCCCCCAGCACAGGGAGATATGGCTACACCTTC. Protein product: CASSPPSTGRYGYTF. Using reference TRBV5-5 and TRBJ1-2 for the parts outside the CDR3, the full variable domain is DAGVTQSPTHLIKTRGQQVTLRCSPISGHKSVSWYQQVLGQGPQFIFQYYEKEERGRGNFPDRFSARQFPNYSSELNVNALLLGDSALYLCASSPPSTGRYGYTFGSGTRLTVV.

The V and J genes are TRBV7-3 and TRBJ2-3; 7 bases are a match to TRBD2. Per the germline V gene, CDR1 is SGHTA and CDR2 is FQGTGA. With 1 base clipped from V and 11 bases from J, the junction kept 12 bases outside the gene matches. The CDR3 contains 15 residues. The CDR3 DNA follows: TGTGCCAGCAGCTTAAGGGGGGGGTCCGAAGGGAGGCAGTATTTT. Its translation is CASSLRGGSEGRQYF.

The count of this clonotype is one. The chain has TRBV6-1 and TRBJ2-3, with TRBD2 matching over 14 bases. CDR1 and CDR2 (germline): MNHNS, SASEGT. V gave up 5 bases and J gave up 9 bases; unmatched junction bases: 10. The CDR3 runs to 16 residues. The CDR3 DNA follows: TGTGCCAGCAGTCGGACTAGCGGGGGGCCCCTAGGGACGCAGTATTTT. Translation gives CASSRTSGGPLGTQYF.

This clonotype turned up a few times. The chain employs TRBV9 and TRBJ2-3; a possible D gene is TRBD2 (6 bases). Deletions cut 1 base from V and 1 base from J, with 10 bases between. In germline, CDR1 is SGDLS, CDR2 YYNGEE. The length of the CDR3 is 15 residues. In DNA form, the CDR3 reads TGTGCCAGCAGCGTAACGGGGGACGGCACAGATACGCAGTATTTT. Its translation is CASSVTGDGTDTQYF.

The chain uses TRBV12-3 or TRBV12-4 and TRBJ2-5; 8 positions agree with TRBD2. This CDR3 has 15 amino acids. Unmatched junction bases numbered 15, after V lost 5 bases and J lost 10 bases. The CDR3, as DNA: TGTGCCAGCAGTAAGCTCGTGGAGGCTCGGGGGGGCCAGTACTTC. Translated: CASSKLVEARGGQYF.

This clonotype was counted at least ten times. The chain has TRBV20-1 and TRBJ1-2; possible D gene TRBD1, 5 bases. CDR3 length: 14 amino acids. Trimming removed 6 bases at V and 0 bases at J, with 14 bases between. CDR1 is DFQATT, CDR2 SNEGSKA, per germline (reference sequence). This chain's CDR3 is CSASGTGSNYGYTF. As DNA, the CDR3 is TGCAGTGCGTCCGGGACCGGATCTAACTATGGCTACACCTTC.

This clonotype was counted ten times or more. This chain uses TRBV5-1 with TRBJ2-3; D remains ambiguous. Trimming took 1 base from V and 3 from J, leaving 9 bases between them. Germline V gives CDR1 SGHRS, CDR2 YFSETQ. The CDR3 totals 14 residues. CDR3 sequence reads: CASSLSQQTDTQYF. In nucleotides, the CDR3 is TGCGCCAGCAGCTTGTCCCAGCAAACAGATACGCAGTATTTT. The full variable domain, rest sourced from reference TRBV5-1 and TRBJ2-3, is KAGVTQTPRYLIKTRGQQVTLSCSPISGHRSVSWYQQTPGQGLQFLFEYFSETQRNKGNFPGRFSGRQFSNSRSEMNVSTLELGDSALYLCASSLSQQTDTQYFGPGTRLTVL.

This sequence joins TRBV5-1 and TRBJ1-3; unclear D gene. This CDR3 contains 14 residues. The V and J ends lost 2 bases and 0 bases respectively, with 6 bases between them. Germline assignment: CDR1 SGHRS and CDR2 YFSETQ. CDR3: CASSFSGSGNTIYF. Written as DNA, the CDR3 is TGCGCCAGCAGCTTTTCGGGCTCTGGAAACACCATATATTTT.

The chain links TRBV5-1 to TRBJ2-3, with a tentative D call TRBD2 (7 bases). The CDR3 is made up of 15 amino acids. Trimming cost V 5 bases and J 1 base, with 14 bases left between them. Germline CDR1 and CDR2: SGHRS and YFSETQ. Here the CDR3 reads CASRGGPYGTDTQYF. The CDR3 coding sequence is TGCGCCAGCAGGGGGGGGCCTTATGGCACAGATACGCAGTATTTT.

This chain links TRBV2 with TRBJ2-1; 10 bases are shared with TRBD2. V shed 7 bases, J shed 4 bases, and the junction held 7 bases outside the gene matches. The CDR3 loop spans 15 amino acids. Looked up from germline, CDR1 is SNHLY and CDR2 is FYNNEI. The CDR3 region is CASTKRTSGYNEQFF. CDR3 in DNA: TGTGCCAGCACCAAAAGGACTAGCGGTTACAATGAGCAGTTCTTC.

The chain combines TRBV27 with TRBJ1-2; 7 positions match TRBD1. The CDR3 sequence is 14 residues long. Germline CDR1 is MNHEY and CDR2 is SMNVEV (reference sequence). With 0 bases clipped from V and 6 bases from J, the junction kept 4 bases outside the gene matches. CDR3 nucleotide sequence: TGTGCCAGCAGTTTATCTCCAGGGGGTCATGGCTACACCTTC. It encodes CASSLSPGGHGYTF.

This clonotype was detected ten times or more. The V and J genes are TRBV5-1 and TRBJ2-3; D uncertain. The CDR3 loop spans 13 amino acids. V was trimmed by 0 bases and J by 4 bases, leaving 6 bases between them. Germline values: CDR1 SGHRS, CDR2 YFSETQ. The CDR3 sequence: CASSLVPSDTQYF. The CDR3 nucleotides are TGCGCCAGCAGCTTGGTTCCCTCAGATACGCAGTATTTT.

There are a few counts of this clonotype. V usage is TRBV7-9 and J usage is TRBJ1-2, with D possibly being TRBD1 (5 bases). The CDR3 is made up of 17 amino acids. Germline assignment: CDR1 SEHNR and CDR2 FQNEAQ (reference sequence). The V and J ends lost 5 bases and 1 base respectively, with 20 bases between them. The DNA of the CDR3 is TGTGCCAGCAGCAGCCTAAGGACGGGGGATCTTAACTATGGCTACACCTTC. Its protein product is CASSSLRTGDLNYGYTF. The entire variable domain, with the rest obtained from reference TRBV7-9 and TRBJ1-2, is as follows: DTGVSQNPRHKITKRGQNVTFRCDPISEHNRLYWYRQTLGQGPEFLTYFQNEAQLEKSRLLSDRFSAERPKGSFSTLEIQRTEQGDSAMYLCASSSLRTGDLNYGYTFGSGTRLTVV.

This clonotype was observed a few times. V gene TRBV7-9 combines with J gene TRBJ2-1, with D maybe TRBD2 (5 bases). The CDR3 consists of 12 residues. Trimming pared 5 bases from V and 12 bases from J, leaving 14 bases between. The germline CDR1 and CDR2 sequences are SEHNR and FQNEAQ (reference sequence). CDR3 sequence reads: CASSPALEGQFF. CDR3 nucleotide sequence: TGTGCCAGCAGCCCGGCTCTCGAGGGGCAGTTCTTC.

The CDR3 nucleotides are TGCGCCAGCAGCCAAGAATTAGGGAATTATGGCTACACCTTC. Protein sequence: CASSQELGNYGYTF. V usage is TRBV4-3 and J usage is TRBJ1-2; no clear D gene. The CDR3 loop spans 14 amino acids. V was pared by 0 bases and J by 5 bases, with 10 bases between. Germline V gene lookup returns CDR1 LGHNA and CDR2 YSLEER.

The J gene is TRBJ2-3, the V gene TRBV7-8, with TRBD1 matching over 7 bases. The V segment lost 7 bases and the J segment 2 bases; nucleotides outside the gene matches: 12. This CDR3 has 16 amino acids. The germline CDR1 and CDR2 sequences are SGHVS and FQNEAQ. The CDR3 DNA reads as TGTGCCAGCATCCGAGGGGAGACAGGGAACACAGATACGCAGTATTTT. Translation gives CASIRGETGNTDTQYF.

This chain links TRBV5-1 with TRBJ1-6; unclear D gene. This CDR3 comprises 14 residues. Germline lookup yields CDR1 SGHRS and CDR2 YFSETQ. With 0 bases removed from V and 5 bases from J, the gap between germline ends came to 6 bases. For the CDR3, the DNA is TGCGCCAGCAGCTTGGACGTGAATAATTCACCCCTCCACTTT. As protein: CASSLDVNNSPLHF.

This chain uses TRBV4-3 with TRBJ1-5; D ambiguous. Germline V CDR1 and CDR2: LGHNA, YSLEER. The CDR3 has 13 residues. V gave up 0 bases and J gave up 9 bases, with 9 bases separating them. CDR3 sequence: CASSQDLKGPQHF. CDR3 sequence (DNA): TGCGCCAGCAGCCAAGATCTGAAAGGGCCCCAGCATTTT.

In its sample, this clonotype was seen a few times. The V gene is TRBV27, the J gene TRBJ2-3, with 9 bases aligning to TRBD2. Germline V gene sequence: CDR1 MNHEY, CDR2 SMNVEV (reference sequence). V dropped 9 bases and J dropped 4; count of bases not matched to a gene: 5. This CDR3 spans 13 amino acids. The CDR3 nucleotides read TGTGCCAGTCTAGCGGGGTTCGCAGATACGCAGTATTTT. Translating gives CASLAGFADTQYF.

This chain joins TRBV3-1 and TRBJ1-6; no firm D call. The CDR3 has 14 residues. Germline assignment: CDR1 LGHDT and CDR2 YNNKEL (reference sequence). V dropped 1 base and J dropped 8 bases, with 9 bases sitting between them. The CDR3 is CASSQVRQYSPLHF. The DNA for the CDR3 is TGTGCCAGCAGCCAAGTACGGCAATATTCACCCCTCCACTTT.